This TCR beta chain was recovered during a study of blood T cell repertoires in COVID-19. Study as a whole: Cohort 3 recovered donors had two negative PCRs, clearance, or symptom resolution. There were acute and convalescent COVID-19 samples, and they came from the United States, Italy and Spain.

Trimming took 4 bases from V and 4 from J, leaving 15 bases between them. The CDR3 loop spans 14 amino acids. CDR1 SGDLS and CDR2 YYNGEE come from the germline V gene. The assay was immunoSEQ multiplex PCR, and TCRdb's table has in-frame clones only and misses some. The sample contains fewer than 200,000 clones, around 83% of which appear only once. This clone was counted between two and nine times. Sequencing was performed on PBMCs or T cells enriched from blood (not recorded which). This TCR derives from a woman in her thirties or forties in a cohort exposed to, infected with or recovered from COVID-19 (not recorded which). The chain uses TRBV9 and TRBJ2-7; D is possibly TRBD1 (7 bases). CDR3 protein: CASSPGQGGYEQYF. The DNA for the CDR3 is TGTGCCAGCAGCCCCGGGCAGGGGGGATACGAGCAGTACTTC.